This T cell receptor (beta chain) was captured in a study of T cells in Graves' hyperthyroidism and ophthalmopathy (dated by TCRdb to about 2019). About the full investigation: Peripheral blood was sampled at the time of initial diagnosis, prior to any treatment. To identify TCR V-J signatures that set the groups apart, the researchers used a discovery cohort of more than 95 patients, made up of about 44 with Graves' ophthalmopathy and about 59 with stable Graves' hyperthyroidism. An independent validation cohort of around 20 hyperthyroidism patients and 17 patients who later progressed to ophthalmopathy tested prospective prediction of ophthalmopathy. The roughly 99 discovery patients were divided at random into training and test sets in a 7:3 ratio. The study also compared thyroid tissue and blood T-cell repertoires from over 5 Graves' hyperthyroidism patients. Once sampling was done, hyperthyroidism patients were given methimazole at a starting dose of 30 mg daily, whereas ophthalmopathy patients were given high-dose intravenous methylprednisolone. The paper describes TCR Vbeta CDR3 sequencing of around 130 peripheral blood samples, made up of some 40 ophthalmopathy patients, 70 to 80 hyperthyroidism patients and 17 progressor patients.

The paper as a whole reports these results and caveats: In validation, the model predicted progression to ophthalmopathy a median of roughly 6.2 months before onset, with over 55% sensitivity and 72.22% specificity. A 13 V-J signature model separated ophthalmopathy from stable hyperthyroidism, with around 91% sensitivity and approximately 81% specificity in cross-validation and 80%/75% in testing. Most expanded thyroid clonotypes (frequency above 0.001) were also detected in blood, suggesting blood repertoires may reflect thyroid immune responses. No statistical method was used to set the sample size in advance, and investigators knew the group allocation.

Of note for this clonotype: It has no known antigen specificity. No much larger clonotype is one base removed from it; base qualities were not supplied.

The CDR3, from cysteine to phenylalanine, totals 15 residues. The kept DNA is CDR3 alone, 45 bases in frame from the first base. CDR1 SGHRS and CDR2 YFSETQ were looked up in the germline V gene. V and J lose 4 bases and 3 bases, and a span of 17 bases separates them. A patient counted as having stable Graves' hyperthyroidism if no progression to ophthalmopathy occurred over 18 months of follow-up. The hyperthyroidism patients were between 18 and 65 years old and newly diagnosed, with a disease duration of less than 2 months. Any patient with an uncontrolled infection, another autoimmune disease, pregnancy or lactation was excluded. Diagnoses were based on clinical symptoms, serum thyroxine and TRAb, thyroid ultrasound and orbital computed tomography. Ficoll-Paque density gradient centrifugation was used to isolate PBMCs from about 10 ml of fresh peripheral blood. Trizol reagent was used to extract total RNA, and RNA quality was then checked on an Agilent 2100 Bioanalyzer.

TCR beta CDR3 regions were amplified from RNA transcripts. The first round of RT-PCR for the TCR CDR3 was performed with the HTBI primer set and the Qiagen OneStep RT-PCR kit. The libraries were constructed in a second round of multiplex PCR and then size-selected and purified. Sequencing of the libraries was done on an Illumina HiSeq2000 using paired-end 100 bp reads. As for how the authors treated the data: SOAPnuke was used to process the raw data, removing reads that contained adapters or uncalled bases, had a mean Phred below 15, or lacked an exact match to the constant primer or identifier. COPE v1.2.5 was used to merge the high-quality paired reads, and each unique nucleotide sequence was defined as a clonotype. MiTCR v1.1 was used to align clonotypes to the IMGT TRBV, TRBD and TRBJ reference segments. Only V-J combinations with frequency above 0.0001, covering 99% to 99.2% of repertoires, were analysed. A TCS score was defined as the ratio of F50 (clonal expansion) to E x V (chaos), with BLOSUM62-based TCRdist applied between CDR3 peptides within each V-J. Welch's t-statistics and random forest reduced 450 to 600 V-J features to around 14, which were used in a naive Bayes classifier (R e1071). The public reads were reprocessed in TCRdb via fastp at Q25 and MiXCR, keeping in-frame beta chains. Here each entry gathers all rows of one CDR3 protein and keeps the most common genes and DNA. The V and J calls come from TCRdb's annotation, not from the publication. This sample gives some 350,000 distinct CDR3 sequences in total; about 18% of them show up just once. About 3.7% of the sample is in the top ten clones.

The sequence links TRBV5-1 to TRBJ2-7; TRBD2 is a weak D gene call, 6 bases matching. Specimen: blood. This receptor was taken from a woman aged 18-29 years with Graves' hyperthyroidism. The DNA sequence is given as TGCGCCAGCAGCCTGCGGGACGGACCCAACTACGAGCAGTACTTC. The resulting protein is CASSLRDGPNYEQYF.